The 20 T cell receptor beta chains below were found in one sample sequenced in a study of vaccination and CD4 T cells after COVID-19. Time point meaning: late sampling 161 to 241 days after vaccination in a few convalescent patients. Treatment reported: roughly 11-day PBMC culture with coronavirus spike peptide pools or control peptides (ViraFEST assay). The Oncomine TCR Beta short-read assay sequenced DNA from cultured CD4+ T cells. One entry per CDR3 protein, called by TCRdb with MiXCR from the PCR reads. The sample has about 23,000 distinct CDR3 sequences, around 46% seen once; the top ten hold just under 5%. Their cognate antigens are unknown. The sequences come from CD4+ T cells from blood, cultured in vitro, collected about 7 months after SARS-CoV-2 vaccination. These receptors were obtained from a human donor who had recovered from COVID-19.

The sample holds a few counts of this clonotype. Here the CDR3 reads CASIRASTGYEQFF. DNA of the CDR3: TGTGCCAGCATTCGGGCTAGTACAGGCTATGAGCAGTTCTTC. The chain links TRBV6-1 to TRBJ2-1; tentative D call: TRBD1 (5 bases). V shed 7 bases and J shed 8 bases, with 18 bases lying between them. From germline, CDR1 is MNHNS and CDR2 SASEGT. This CDR3 region has 14 residues.

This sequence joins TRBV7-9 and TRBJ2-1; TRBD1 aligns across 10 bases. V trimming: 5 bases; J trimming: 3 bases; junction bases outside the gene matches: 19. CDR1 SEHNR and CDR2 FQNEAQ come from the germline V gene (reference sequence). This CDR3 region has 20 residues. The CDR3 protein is CASSHRTGGYGSRSYNEQFF. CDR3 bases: TGTGCCAGCAGCCATCGGACAGGGGGGTATGGTTCTCGCAGCTACAATGAGCAGTTCTTC.

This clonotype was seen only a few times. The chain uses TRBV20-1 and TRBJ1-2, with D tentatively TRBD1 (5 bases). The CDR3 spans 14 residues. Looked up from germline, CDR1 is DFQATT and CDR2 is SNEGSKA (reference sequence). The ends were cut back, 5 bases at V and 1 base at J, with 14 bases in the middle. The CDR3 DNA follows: TGCAGTGCTCCCACAGGAGGCAATAACTATGGCTACACCTTC. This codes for CSAPTGGNNYGYTF.

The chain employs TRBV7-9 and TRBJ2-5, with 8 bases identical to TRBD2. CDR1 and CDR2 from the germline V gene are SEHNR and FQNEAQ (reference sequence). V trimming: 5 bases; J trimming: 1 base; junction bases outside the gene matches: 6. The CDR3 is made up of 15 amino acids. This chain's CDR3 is CASSRFSGVQETQYF. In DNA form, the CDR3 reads TGTGCCAGCAGCAGGTTTAGCGGGGTCCAAGAGACCCAGTACTTC. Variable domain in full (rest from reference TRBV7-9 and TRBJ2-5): DTGVSQNPRHKITKRGQNVTFRCDPISEHNRLYWYRQTLGQGPEFLTYFQNEAQLEKSRLLSDRFSAERPKGSFSTLEIQRTEQGDSAMYLCASSRFSGVQETQYFGPGTRLLVL.

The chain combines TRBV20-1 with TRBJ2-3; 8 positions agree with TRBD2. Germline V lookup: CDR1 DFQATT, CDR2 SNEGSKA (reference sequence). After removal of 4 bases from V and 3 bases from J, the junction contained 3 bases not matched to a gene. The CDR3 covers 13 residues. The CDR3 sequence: CSATIAGTDTQYF. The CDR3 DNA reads TGCAGTGCTACCATAGCGGGAACAGATACGCAGTATTTT.

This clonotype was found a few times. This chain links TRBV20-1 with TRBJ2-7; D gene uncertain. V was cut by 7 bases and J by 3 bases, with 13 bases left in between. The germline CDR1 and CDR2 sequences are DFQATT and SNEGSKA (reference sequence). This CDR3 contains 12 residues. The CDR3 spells CSVGSTSYEQYF. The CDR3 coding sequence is TGCAGTGTTGGGTCCACGAGCTACGAGCAGTACTTC.

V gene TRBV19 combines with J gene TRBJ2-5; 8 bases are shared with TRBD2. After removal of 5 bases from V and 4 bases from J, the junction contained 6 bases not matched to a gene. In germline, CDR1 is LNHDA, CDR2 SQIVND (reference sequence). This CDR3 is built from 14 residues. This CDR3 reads CASSRAGVGETQYF. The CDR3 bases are TGTGCCAGTAGTCGAGCGGGAGTTGGAGAGACCCAGTACTTC. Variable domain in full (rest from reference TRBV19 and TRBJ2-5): DGGITQSPKYLFRKEGQNVTLSCEQNLNHDAMYWYRQDPGQGLRLIYYSQIVNDFQKGDIAEGYSVSREKKESFPLTVTSAQKNPTAFYLCASSRAGVGETQYFGPGTRLLVL.

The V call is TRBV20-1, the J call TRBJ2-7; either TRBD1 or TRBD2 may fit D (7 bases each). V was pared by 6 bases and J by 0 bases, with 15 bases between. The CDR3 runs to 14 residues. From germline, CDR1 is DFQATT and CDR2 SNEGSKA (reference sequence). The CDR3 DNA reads TGCAGTGCCCGAAAGCGGGACAGCTCCTACGAGCAGTACTTC. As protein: CSARKRDSSYEQYF.

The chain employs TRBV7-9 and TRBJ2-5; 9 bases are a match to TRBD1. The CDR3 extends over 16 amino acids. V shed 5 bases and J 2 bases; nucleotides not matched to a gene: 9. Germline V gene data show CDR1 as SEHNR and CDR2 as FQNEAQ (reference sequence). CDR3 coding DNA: TGTGCCAGCAGCCCAGACAGGGGGTCAGCACAAGAGACCCAGTACTTC. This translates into CASSPDRGSAQETQYF.

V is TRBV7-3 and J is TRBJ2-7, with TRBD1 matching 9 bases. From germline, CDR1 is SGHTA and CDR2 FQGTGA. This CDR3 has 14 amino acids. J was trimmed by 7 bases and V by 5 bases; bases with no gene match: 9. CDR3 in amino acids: CASSPGQGRWEQYF. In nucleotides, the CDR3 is TGTGCCAGCAGCCCCGGACAGGGGAGATGGGAGCAGTACTTC.

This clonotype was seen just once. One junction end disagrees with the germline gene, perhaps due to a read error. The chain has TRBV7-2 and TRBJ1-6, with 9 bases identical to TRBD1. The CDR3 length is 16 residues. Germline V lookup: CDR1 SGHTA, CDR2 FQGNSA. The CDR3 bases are TGTGCCAGCAGCCTCCAGGGGACAGGGAATAATTCATCCCTCCACTTT. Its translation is CASSLQGTGNNSSLHF. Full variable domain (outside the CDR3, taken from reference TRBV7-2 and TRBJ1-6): GAGVSQSPSNKVTEKGKDVELRCDPISGHTALYWYRQSLGQGLEFLIYFQGNSAPDKSGLPSDRFSAERTGGSVSTLTIQRTQQEDSAVYLCASSLQGTGNNSSLHFGNGTRLTVT.

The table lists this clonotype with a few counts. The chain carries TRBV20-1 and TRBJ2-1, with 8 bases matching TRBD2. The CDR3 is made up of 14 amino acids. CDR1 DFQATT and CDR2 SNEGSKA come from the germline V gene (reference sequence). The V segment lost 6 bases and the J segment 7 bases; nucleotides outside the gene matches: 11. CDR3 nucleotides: TGCAGTGCCACCGGGACTAGGGCTTCTAATGAGCAGTTCTTC. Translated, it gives CSATGTRASNEQFF.

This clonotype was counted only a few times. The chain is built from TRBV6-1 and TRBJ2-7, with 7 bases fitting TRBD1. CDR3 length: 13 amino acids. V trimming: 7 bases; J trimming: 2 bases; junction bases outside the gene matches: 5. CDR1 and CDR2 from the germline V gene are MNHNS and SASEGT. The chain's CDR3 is CASKTGYPYEQYF. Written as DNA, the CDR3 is TGTGCCAGCAAGACAGGGTATCCCTACGAGCAGTACTTC.

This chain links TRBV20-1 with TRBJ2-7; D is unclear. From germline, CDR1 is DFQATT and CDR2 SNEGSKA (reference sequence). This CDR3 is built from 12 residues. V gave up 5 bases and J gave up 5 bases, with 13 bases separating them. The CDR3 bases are TGCAGTGCTCCACCTTTTGGTAACGAGCAGTACTTC. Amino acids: CSAPPFGNEQYF.

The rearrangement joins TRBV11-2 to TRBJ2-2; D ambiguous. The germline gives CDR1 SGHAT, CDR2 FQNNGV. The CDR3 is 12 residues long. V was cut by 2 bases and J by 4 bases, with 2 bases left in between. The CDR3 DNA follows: TGTGCCAGCAGCTTAATCACCGGGGAGCTGTTTTTT. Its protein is CASSLITGELFF.

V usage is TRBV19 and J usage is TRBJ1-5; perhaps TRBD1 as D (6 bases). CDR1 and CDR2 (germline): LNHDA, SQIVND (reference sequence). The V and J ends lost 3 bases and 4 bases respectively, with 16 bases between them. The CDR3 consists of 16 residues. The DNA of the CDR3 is TGTGCCAGTAGTATTAGGTCAGGGGCGCCGAATCAGCCCCAGCATTTT. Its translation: CASSIRSGAPNQPQHF.

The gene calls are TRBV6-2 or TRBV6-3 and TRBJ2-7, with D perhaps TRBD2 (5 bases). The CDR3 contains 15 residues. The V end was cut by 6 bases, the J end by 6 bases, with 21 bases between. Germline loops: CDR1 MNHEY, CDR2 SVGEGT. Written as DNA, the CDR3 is TGTGCCAGCAGACCCGGACTGATCGCTGAGGGCGAGCAGTACTTC. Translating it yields CASRPGLIAEGEQYF.

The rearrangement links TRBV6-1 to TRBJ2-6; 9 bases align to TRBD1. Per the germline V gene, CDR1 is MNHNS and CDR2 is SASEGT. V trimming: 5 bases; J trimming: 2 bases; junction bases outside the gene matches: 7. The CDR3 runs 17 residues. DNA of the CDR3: TGTGCCAGCAGTATGGGCAGGACAGGGGCTGGGGCCAACGTCCTGACTTTC. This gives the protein CASSMGRTGAGANVLTF.

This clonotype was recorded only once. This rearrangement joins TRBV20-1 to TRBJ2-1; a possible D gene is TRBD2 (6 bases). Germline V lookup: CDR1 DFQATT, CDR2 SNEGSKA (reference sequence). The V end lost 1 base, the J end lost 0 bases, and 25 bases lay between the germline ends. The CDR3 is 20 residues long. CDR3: CSARALPGGSTPSSYNEQFF. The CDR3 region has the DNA TGCAGTGCTAGAGCCCTACCCGGGGGATCGACCCCTAGCTCCTACAATGAGCAGTTCTTC.

The CDR3 is CASSPGRKGYEQYF. CDR3 nucleotide sequence: TGTGCCAGCAGTCCGGGACGAAAAGGGTACGAGCAGTACTTC. The J gene is TRBJ2-7, the V gene TRBV6-5; D might be TRBD1 or TRBD2, each matching 5 bases. Germline-derived CDR1 and CDR2 are MNHEY and SVGAGI. The CDR3 has 14 amino acids. The ends were cut back, 5 bases at V and 4 bases at J, with 15 bases in the middle.